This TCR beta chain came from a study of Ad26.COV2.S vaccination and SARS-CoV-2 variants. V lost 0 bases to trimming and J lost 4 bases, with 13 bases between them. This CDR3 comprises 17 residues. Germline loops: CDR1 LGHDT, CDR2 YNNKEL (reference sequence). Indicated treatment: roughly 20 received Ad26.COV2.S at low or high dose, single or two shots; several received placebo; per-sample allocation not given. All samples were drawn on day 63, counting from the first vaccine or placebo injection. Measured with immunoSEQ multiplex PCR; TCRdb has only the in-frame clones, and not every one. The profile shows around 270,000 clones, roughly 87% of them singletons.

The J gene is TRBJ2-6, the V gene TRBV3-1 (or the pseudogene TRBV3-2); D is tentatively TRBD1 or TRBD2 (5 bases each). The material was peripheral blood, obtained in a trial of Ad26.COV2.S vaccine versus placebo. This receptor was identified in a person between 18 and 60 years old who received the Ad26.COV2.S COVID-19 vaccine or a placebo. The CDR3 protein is CASSQEGPGAGANVLTF. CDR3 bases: TGTGCCAGCAGCCAAGAGGGCCCCGGGGCGGGGGCCAACGTCCTGACTTTC.